These 14 T cell receptor beta chains came from one sample sequenced in a study of T cells in localized non-small cell lung cancer. The protocol was immunoSEQ multiplex PCR, while the TCRdb copy is restricted to in-frame clones and leaves out a portion. The table has around 83,000 clones, roughly 90% seen once; the top ten hold around 14%. The sample here was peripheral blood, taken before any cancer treatment. The receptors shown here come from a man aged 35-69 years with stage I squamous cell lung carcinoma.

DNA for the CDR3: TGTGCCAGCAGTGGGACAGGGGGCGACACCGGGGAGCTGTTTTTT. The encoded protein is CASSGTGGDTGELFF. The genes are TRBV2 and TRBJ2-2; the match to TRBD1 covers 11 bases. Germline V gene lookup returns CDR1 SNHLY and CDR2 FYNNEI. The ends lost 4 bases at V and 3 bases at J; junction bases unmatched: 1. CDR3 length: 15 amino acids.

This chain connects TRBV5-4 to TRBJ1-1; D unclear. In germline, CDR1 is SGHNT, CDR2 YYREEE (reference sequence). The CDR3 is 12 amino acids. V dropped 2 bases and J dropped 5 bases, with 7 bases sitting between them. The CDR3 DNA is TGTGCCAGCAGCTTAGAGGCAACTGAAGCTTTCTTT. Residues: CASSLEATEAFF.

The rearrangement uses TRBV28 and TRBJ1-2; TRBD1 might be the D (5 bases). CDR1 and CDR2 from the germline V gene are MDHEN and SYDVKM. V was pared by 4 bases and J by 2 bases, with 20 bases between. The CDR3 contains 17 residues. The CDR3 protein is CASSSASSTASNYGYTF. CDR3 in DNA: TGTGCCAGCAGTTCCGCCTCTTCGACAGCTTCCAACTATGGCTACACCTTC.

The chain joins TRBV28 to TRBJ2-5; 7 bases line up with TRBD1. This CDR3 spans 15 amino acids. Germline V lookup: CDR1 MDHEN, CDR2 SYDVKM. V lost 2 bases, J lost 6 bases, and 9 bases stayed unmatched. The CDR3: CASSLGDRQGKTQYF. CDR3 nucleotides: TGTGCCAGCAGTTTAGGGGACCGACAGGGAAAGACCCAGTACTTC.

This chain links TRBV27 with TRBJ1-6; no definite D call. Trimming stripped 5 bases from V and 5 bases from J, with 4 bases between. The length of the CDR3 is 12 residues. Germline loops: CDR1 MNHEY, CDR2 SMNVEV (reference sequence). CDR3 DNA sequence: TGTGCCAGCAGTCCTAATAATTCACCCCTCCACTTT. The encoded protein is CASSPNNSPLHF.

This clone was counted once. The genes are TRBV2 and TRBJ1-6; 7 bases align to TRBD1. Trimming at V came to 7 bases and at J to 5 bases, leaving 8 bases not matched to a gene. Germline CDR1 is SNHLY and CDR2 is FYNNEI. CDR3 length equals 15 residues. CDR3 amino acids: CASKLNRGDNSPLHF. The CDR3, as DNA: TGTGCCAGCAAATTGAACAGGGGAGATAATTCACCCCTCCACTTT. The full variable domain, in which reference TRBV2 and TRBJ1-6 provide the parts outside the CDR3, is EPEVTQTPSHQVTQMGQEVILRCVPISNHLYFYWYRQILGQKVEFLVSFYNNEISEKSEIFDDQFSVERPDGSNFTLKIRSTKLEDSAMYFCASKLNRGDNSPLHFGNGTRLTVT.

The chain employs TRBV4-3 and TRBJ1-2, with D uncertain. The CDR3 contains 15 residues. Looked up from germline, CDR1 is LGHNA and CDR2 is YSLEER. Trimming left V 0 bases short and J 8 bases short, with 16 bases between. CDR3 sequence reads: CASSQDIREVGGYTF. The CDR3 bases are TGCGCCAGCAGCCAAGATATTAGGGAGGTCGGAGGCTACACCTTC.

The chain links TRBV18 to TRBJ1-6; the D gene is possibly TRBD1 (6 bases). The V gene lost 5 bases and the J gene lost 4 bases, with 9 bases spanning the gap. Germline values: CDR1 KGHSH, CDR2 LQKENI. The CDR3 is made up of 14 amino acids. CDR3 sequence: CASSSGQYNSPLHF. In DNA form, the CDR3 reads TGTGCCAGCTCATCCGGACAGTATAATTCACCCCTCCACTTT. The full variable domain, with the rest looked up from reference TRBV18 and TRBJ1-6, is NAGVMQNPRHLVRRRGQEARLRCSPMKGHSHVYWYRQLPEEGLKFMVYLQKENIIDESGMPKERFSAEFPKEGPSILRIQQVVRGDSAAYFCASSSGQYNSPLHFGNGTRLTVT.

The chain joins TRBV19 to TRBJ1-1; weak D call: TRBD1 (5 bases). Germline CDR1 and CDR2: LNHDA and SQIVND (reference sequence). This CDR3 region has 17 residues. Trimming took off 1 base at V and 0 bases at J, with 15 bases between the two ends. CDR3 in amino acids: CASSIVPGTLMNTEAFF. The CDR3 region has the DNA TGTGCCAGTAGTATAGTTCCAGGGACTCTTATGAACACTGAAGCTTTCTTT.

The V and J genes are TRBV14 and TRBJ2-6, with 10 nucleotides matching TRBD1. Trimming took 4 bases from V and 1 from J; bases not matched to a gene: 4. This CDR3 contains 17 residues. CDR1 and CDR2 from the germline V gene are SGHDN and FVKESK. The CDR3 DNA reads TGTGCCAGCAGCCCGGGACAGGGGAGGTCTGGGGCCAACGTCCTGACTTTC. Amino acids: CASSPGQGRSGANVLTF.

The chain employs TRBV18 and TRBJ2-5, with D perhaps matching TRBD1 or TRBD2 (5 bases each). The germline V and J ends were trimmed by 4 bases and 2 bases, with 14 bases remaining between them. Germline CDR1 is KGHSH and CDR2 is LQKENI. The CDR3 extends over 15 amino acids. Written as DNA, the CDR3 is TGTGCCAGCTCACTCTCCCGGGGCCGGCAAGAGACCCAGTACTTC. Its translation: CASSLSRGRQETQYF. The whole variable domain, remainder taken from reference TRBV18 and TRBJ2-5, is NAGVMQNPRHLVRRRGQEARLRCSPMKGHSHVYWYRQLPEEGLKFMVYLQKENIIDESGMPKERFSAEFPKEGPSILRIQQVVRGDSAAYFCASSLSRGRQETQYFGPGTRLLVL.

A few counts support this clone. J is TRBJ2-3 and V is TRBV9; D unclear. The CDR3 is 15 residues long. V gave up 0 bases and J gave up 1 base, with 9 bases separating them. The germline gives CDR1 SGDLS, CDR2 YYNGEE. CDR3 nucleotide sequence: TGTGCCAGCAGCGTAGGTGTTTCACGCACAGATACGCAGTATTTT. Amino acid sequence: CASSVGVSRTDTQYF.

The V and J genes are TRBV11-1 and TRBJ2-5, with D unclear. V lost 1 base and J lost 2, with 5 bases in between. This CDR3 has 13 residues. The germline CDR1 and CDR2 sequences are SGHAT and FQDESV (reference sequence). The CDR3 protein is CASSLGRQETQYF. CDR3 nucleotide sequence: TGTGCCAGCAGCTTAGGAAGGCAAGAGACCCAGTACTTC.

The rearrangement uses TRBV10-1 and TRBJ2-6; a weak D match, TRBD2 (6 bases). The CDR3 extends over 17 amino acids. The germline V gene has CDR1 WNHNN and CDR2 SYGVQD (reference sequence). Trimming cost V 3 bases and J 0 bases, with 12 bases left between them. Here the CDR3 DNA reads TGCGCCAGCAGTGACCAGGGACTCAACTCTGGGGCCAACGTCCTGACTTTC. Translation gives CASSDQGLNSGANVLTF.